This entry lists 12 T cell receptor beta chains sequenced from one sample in a study of vaccination effects on CD4 cells after COVID-19. The antigens of these receptors remain unknown. Measured with immunoSEQ multiplex PCR; TCRdb has only the in-frame clones, and not every one. Among around 15,000 clones listed, 70% to 80% were seen once. Before sequencing, viral peptide pools were used by the ViraFEST assay to expand antigen-specific CD4+ T cells. Isolating CD4+ T cells followed 9 to 11 days of culture. Participants each got two BNT162b2 or mRNA-1273 vaccine doses. This specimen was CD4+ T cells from PBMCs cultured with HCoV-NL63 spike peptides, taken after COVID-19 vaccination. Receptors were obtained from a human donor who received a COVID-19 vaccine.

The V and J genes are TRBV10-1 and TRBJ1-4; 7 nucleotides agree with TRBD1. This CDR3 spans 21 amino acids. V was clipped by 0 bases and J by 0 bases; unmatched bases: 16. Germline CDR1 is WNHNN and CDR2 is SYGVQD (reference sequence). The CDR3 spells CASSESIIGRGPAATNEKLFF. CDR3 sequence (DNA): TGCGCCAGCAGTGAGTCGATAATCGGGAGGGGGCCTGCTGCAACTAATGAAAAACTGTTTTTT.

This clone has just a few counts. The rearrangement links TRBV2 to TRBJ1-2; 7 nucleotides agree with TRBD1. The CDR3 is 14 residues long. Germline assignment: CDR1 SNHLY and CDR2 FYNNEI. The V and J ends lost 4 bases and 5 bases, in that order; junction bases with no gene match: 7. The CDR3 loop reads CASSVDRLLYGYTF. The CDR3 nucleotides are TGTGCCAGCAGTGTGGACAGGTTACTGTATGGCTACACCTTC.

This sequence joins TRBV6-5 and TRBJ1-6, with no clear D. Germline V gene sequence: CDR1 MNHEY, CDR2 SVGAGI. This CDR3 region has 14 residues. V was cut by 2 bases and J by 5 bases, with 7 bases left in between. CDR3 nucleotide sequence: TGTGCCAGCAGTTACGGCGGGAATAATTCACCCCTCCACTTT. It codes for CASSYGGNNSPLHF.

V gene TRBV5-1 combines with J gene TRBJ1-5, with 7 positions matching TRBD1. The length of the CDR3 is 15 residues. Trimming removed 1 base from V and 8 bases from J; junction bases left unmatched: 9. Germline-derived CDR1 and CDR2 are SGHRS and YFSETQ. The CDR3 spells CASSLLGTDGEPQHF. The CDR3 bases are TGCGCCAGCAGCTTGCTCGGGACAGATGGCGAGCCCCAGCATTTT.

This clone occurred a few times. This rearrangement joins TRBV10-2 to TRBJ1-2; maybe TRBD1 (5 bases). V lost 2 bases and J lost 0, with 7 bases in between. CDR3 length equals 14 residues. Germline V gene sequence: CDR1 WSHSY, CDR2 SAAADI. For the CDR3, the DNA is TGCGCCAGCAGTGAGGGGGGGGCTAACTATGGCTACACCTTC. This gives the protein CASSEGGANYGYTF.

The V gene is TRBV7-2, the J gene TRBJ1-6; a weak D match, TRBD1 (6 bases). Germline lookup yields CDR1 SGHTA and CDR2 FQGNSA. V lost 1 base and J lost 19, with 20 bases in between. This CDR3 is 14 amino acids long. The CDR3 here is CASSLGDRLWSRHF. The DNA of the CDR3 is TGTGCCAGCAGCTTAGGCGACAGGCTATGGTCCAGGCACTTT.

This chain joins TRBV7-9 and TRBJ1-2, with D possibly TRBD1 on 5 matching bases. The CDR3 sequence is 16 residues long. Germline CDR1 and CDR2: SEHNR and FQNEAQ (reference sequence). V gave up 5 bases and J gave up 2 bases, with 18 bases separating them. CDR3 in amino acids: CASSPKRGAWNYGYTF. The CDR3 DNA reads as TGTGCCAGCAGCCCCAAACGAGGGGCCTGGAACTATGGCTACACCTTC.

The CDR3 spells CASSYTGRTTEAFF. The CDR3 DNA sequence: TGTGCCAGCAGTTACACCGGCCGAACCACTGAAGCTTTCTTT. The chain couples TRBV6-5 to TRBJ1-1; D remains unclear. In germline, CDR1 is MNHEY, CDR2 SVGAGI. The V end was cut by 2 bases, the J end by 4 bases, with 11 bases between. This CDR3 is 14 amino acids long.

The rearrangement uses TRBV6-5 and TRBJ1-1; a weak D match, TRBD1 (5 bases). V lost 7 bases and J lost 0, with 12 bases in between. The CDR3 is 14 residues long. Looked up from germline, CDR1 is MNHEY and CDR2 is SVGAGI. In DNA, the CDR3 is TGTGCCAGCACCAGGGAACCGATGAACACTGAAGCTTTCTTT. Residues: CASTREPMNTEAFF.

This chain uses TRBV28 with TRBJ1-2; TRBD1 matches at 9 bases. V lost 2 bases to trimming and J lost 6 bases; unmatched junction nucleotides: 7. CDR1 and CDR2 from the germline V gene are MDHEN and SYDVKM. This CDR3 has 15 residues. The DNA of the CDR3 is TGTGCCAGCAGTTTAGGGGACAGGGCCCTTAATGGCTACACCTTC. It yields the protein CASSLGDRALNGYTF.

This rearrangement joins TRBV6-5 to TRBJ1-4, with 7 nucleotides matching TRBD1. The CDR3 totals 15 residues. J gave up 0 bases and V 5 bases, and 3 bases lay outside the gene matches. Germline assignment: CDR1 MNHEY and CDR2 SVGAGI. Here the CDR3 DNA reads TGTGCCAGCAGTCCAGGGGGGGCAACTAATGAAAAACTGTTTTTT. This codes for CASSPGGATNEKLFF.

The rearrangement uses TRBV30 and TRBJ2-5; D unresolved. V was clipped by 0 bases and J by 5 bases, with 10 bases between them. Germline CDR1 and CDR2: GTSNPN and SVGIG (reference sequence). The CDR3 runs to 13 residues. The CDR3 protein is CAWSVKGRETQYF. For the CDR3, the DNA is TGTGCCTGGAGTGTTAAGGGCAGGGAGACCCAGTACTTC.